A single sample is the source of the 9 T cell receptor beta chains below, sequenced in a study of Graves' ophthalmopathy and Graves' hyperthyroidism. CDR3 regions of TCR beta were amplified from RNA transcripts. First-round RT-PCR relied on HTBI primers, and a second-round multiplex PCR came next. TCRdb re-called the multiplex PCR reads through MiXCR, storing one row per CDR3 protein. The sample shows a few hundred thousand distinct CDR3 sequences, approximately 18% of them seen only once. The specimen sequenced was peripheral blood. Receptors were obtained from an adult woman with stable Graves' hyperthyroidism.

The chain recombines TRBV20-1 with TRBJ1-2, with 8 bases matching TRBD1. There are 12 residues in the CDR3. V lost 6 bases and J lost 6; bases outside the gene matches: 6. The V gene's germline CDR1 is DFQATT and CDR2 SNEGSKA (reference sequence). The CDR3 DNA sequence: TGCAGTGCAATACAGGGGGTGGATGGCTACACCTTC. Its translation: CSAIQGVDGYTF.

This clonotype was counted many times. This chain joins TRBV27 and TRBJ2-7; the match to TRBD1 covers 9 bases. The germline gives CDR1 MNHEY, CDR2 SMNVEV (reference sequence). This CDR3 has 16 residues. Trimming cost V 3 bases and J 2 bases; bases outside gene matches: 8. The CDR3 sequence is CASSLWSGTGTYEQYF. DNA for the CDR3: TGTGCCAGCAGTTTGTGGTCCGGGACAGGGACCTACGAGCAGTACTTC.

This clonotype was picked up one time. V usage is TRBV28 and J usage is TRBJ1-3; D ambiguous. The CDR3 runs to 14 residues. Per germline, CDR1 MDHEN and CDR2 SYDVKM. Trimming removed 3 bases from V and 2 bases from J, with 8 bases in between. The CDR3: CASSFRGTGNTIYF. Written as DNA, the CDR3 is TGTGCCAGCAGTTTTCGGGGAACTGGAAACACCATATATTTT.

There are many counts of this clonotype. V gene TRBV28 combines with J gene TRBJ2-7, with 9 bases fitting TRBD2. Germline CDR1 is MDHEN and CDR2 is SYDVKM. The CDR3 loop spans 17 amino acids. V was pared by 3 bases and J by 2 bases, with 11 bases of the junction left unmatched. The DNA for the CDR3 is TGTGCCAGCAGTTTCGTTGGGCGGGAGGGCACCCCCTACGAGCAGTACTTC. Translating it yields CASSFVGREGTPYEQYF.

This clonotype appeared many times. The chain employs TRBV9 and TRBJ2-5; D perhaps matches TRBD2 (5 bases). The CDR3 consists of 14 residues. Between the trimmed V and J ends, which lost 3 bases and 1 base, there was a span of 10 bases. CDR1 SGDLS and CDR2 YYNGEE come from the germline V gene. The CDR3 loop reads CASSAGRAQETQYF. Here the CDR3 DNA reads TGTGCCAGCAGCGCCGGGCGGGCCCAAGAGACCCAGTACTTC.

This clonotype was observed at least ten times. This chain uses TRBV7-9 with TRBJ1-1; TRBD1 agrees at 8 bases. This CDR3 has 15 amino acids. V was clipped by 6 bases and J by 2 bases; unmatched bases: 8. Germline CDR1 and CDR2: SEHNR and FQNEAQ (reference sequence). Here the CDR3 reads CASSLPGQVNTEAFF. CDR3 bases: TGTGCCAGCAGTCTACCGGGACAGGTCAACACTGAAGCTTTCTTT.

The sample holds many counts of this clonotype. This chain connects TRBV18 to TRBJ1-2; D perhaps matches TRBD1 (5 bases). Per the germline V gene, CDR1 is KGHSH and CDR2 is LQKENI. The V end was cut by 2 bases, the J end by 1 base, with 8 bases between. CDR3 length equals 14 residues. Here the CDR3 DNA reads TGTGCCAGCTCACCAGAGACAGTTAACTATGGCTACACCTTC. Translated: CASSPETVNYGYTF.

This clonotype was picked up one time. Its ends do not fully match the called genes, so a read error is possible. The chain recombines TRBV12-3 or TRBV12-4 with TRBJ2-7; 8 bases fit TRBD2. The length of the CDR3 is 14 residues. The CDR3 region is CASSFQAGAFELYF. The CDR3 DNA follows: TGTGCCAGCAGTTTTCAAGCGGGAGCCTTCGAGCTGTACTTC.

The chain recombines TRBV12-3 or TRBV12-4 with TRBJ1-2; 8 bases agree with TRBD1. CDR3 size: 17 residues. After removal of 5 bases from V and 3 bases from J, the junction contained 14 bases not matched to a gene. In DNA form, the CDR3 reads TGTGCCAGCAGTAGAGGGACAGGCCTACCCTCTGACTATGGCTACACCTTC. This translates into CASSRGTGLPSDYGYTF.